This note documents a single T cell receptor (beta chain) sequence. The antigen is undetermined. Treatment of the sample: 19 received Ad26.COV2.S at low or high dose, single or two shots; five or six received placebo; per-sample allocation not given. Samples analyzed were those drawn on day 63 after the first vaccine or placebo injection. An 18-55-year-old adult in Boston served as donor. The data were taken from a study of Ad26.COV2.S vaccination and SARS-CoV-2 variants. This table comes from immunoSEQ multiplex PCR, and its TCRdb copy is limited to in-frame clones, with some not included. The sample carries fewer than 300,000 clones, about 89% recorded once. Study results and caveats: People who got the vaccine had more spike-specific TCR breadth than people who got placebo.

CDR3 size: 16 residues. Per germline, CDR1 SGHNT and CDR2 YYREEE (reference sequence). Trimming removed 2 bases from V and 5 bases from J; junction bases left unmatched: 11. The sample was peripheral blood, taken in a trial of Ad26.COV2.S vaccine versus placebo. This receptor was taken from a person between 18 and 65 years old who received the Ad26.COV2.S COVID-19 vaccine or a placebo. V is TRBV5-4 and J is TRBJ2-7, with 9 bases that match TRBD1. The CDR3 DNA sequence: TGTGCCAGCAGCTTCCTAATACAGGGGGCGATCAACGAGCAGTACTTC. The encoded protein is CASSFLIQGAINEQYF. Together with reference TRBV5-4 and TRBJ2-7, the CDR3 gives the full variable domain: ETGVTQSPTHLIKTRGQQVTLRCSSQSGHNTVSWYQQALGQGPQFIFQYYREEENGRGNFPPRFSGLQFPNYSSELNVNALELDDSALYLCASSFLIQGAINEQYFGPGTRLTVT.